This TCR beta chain was sequenced in a study of shared clonotypes between healthy human individuals. At the level of the study: Per donor, three plates held CD4 naive cells, three held CD4 memory, two held CD8 naive and one held CD8 memory. Study results and caveats: Generally, estimated richness proved larger in naive subsets than it did in memory subsets. Clonotypes that were shared across a few donors made up roughly 5% of naive CD4 clonotypes.

Regarding this clone: The antigen is not known.

As originally analysed: Because ImmunoSEQ provided only junction sequences with no quality scores, the filtering differed. Produced via immunoSEQ multiplex PCR; TCRdb's table is partial and in-frame only. The V and J calls and clone size come from that table; D and trimming were worked out from the DNA. The data show about 2.3 million clones, roughly 90% seen once. V was clipped by 6 bases and J by 4 bases; unmatched bases: 5. In germline, CDR1 is SNHLY, CDR2 FYNNEI. This CDR3 is 13 amino acids long. Material: naive CD4+ T cells from PBMCs. Subset specified: CD45RA+ positively selected. The V call is TRBV2, the J call TRBJ1-2; 7 bases fit TRBD1. The receptor was derived from a man aged 18 to 35 in good health. Some clones in this sample may be carry-over from other donors' samples. The CDR3 is CASSQTGLYGYTF. The CDR3 DNA is TGTGCCAGCAGCCAGACAGGGCTCTATGGCTACACCTTC. The whole variable domain, remainder taken from reference TRBV2 and TRBJ1-2, is EPEVTQTPSHQVTQMGQEVILRCVPISNHLYFYWYRQILGQKVEFLVSFYNNEISEKSEIFDDQFSVERPDGSNFTLKIRSTKLEDSAMYFCASSQTGLYGYTFGSGTRLTVV.